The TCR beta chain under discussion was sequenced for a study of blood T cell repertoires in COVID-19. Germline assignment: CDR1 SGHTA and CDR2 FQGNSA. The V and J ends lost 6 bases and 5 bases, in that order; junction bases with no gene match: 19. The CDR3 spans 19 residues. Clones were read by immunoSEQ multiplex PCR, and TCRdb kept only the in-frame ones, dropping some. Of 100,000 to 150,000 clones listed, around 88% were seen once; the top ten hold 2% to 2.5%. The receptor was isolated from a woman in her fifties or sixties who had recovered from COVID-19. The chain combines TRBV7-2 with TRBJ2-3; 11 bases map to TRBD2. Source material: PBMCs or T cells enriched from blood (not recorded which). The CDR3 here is CASRLLGAPIAGGLDTQYF. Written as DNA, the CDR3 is TGTGCCAGCAGGCTGCTTGGTGCTCCAATAGCGGGGGGGCTAGATACGCAGTATTTT.